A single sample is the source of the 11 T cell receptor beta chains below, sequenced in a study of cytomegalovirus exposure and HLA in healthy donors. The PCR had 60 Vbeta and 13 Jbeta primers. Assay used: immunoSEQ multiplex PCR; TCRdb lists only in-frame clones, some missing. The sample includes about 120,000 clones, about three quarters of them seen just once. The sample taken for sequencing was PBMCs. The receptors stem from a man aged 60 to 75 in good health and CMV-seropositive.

The CDR3 reads CATGGGNTGELFF. The CDR3 bases are TGTGCCACCGGGGGGGGGAACACCGGGGAGCTGTTTTTT. This chain uses TRBV10-3 with TRBJ2-2, with 8 bases fitting TRBD2. In germline, CDR1 is ENHRY, CDR2 SYGVKD. This CDR3 comprises 13 residues. Unmatched junction bases numbered 2, after V lost 10 bases and J lost 1 base.

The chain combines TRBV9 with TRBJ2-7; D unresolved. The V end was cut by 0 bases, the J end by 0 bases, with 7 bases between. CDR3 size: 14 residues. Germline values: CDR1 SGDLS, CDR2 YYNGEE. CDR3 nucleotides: TGTGCCAGCAGCGTAGACCTAAGCTCCTACGAGCAGTACTTC. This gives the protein CASSVDLSSYEQYF.

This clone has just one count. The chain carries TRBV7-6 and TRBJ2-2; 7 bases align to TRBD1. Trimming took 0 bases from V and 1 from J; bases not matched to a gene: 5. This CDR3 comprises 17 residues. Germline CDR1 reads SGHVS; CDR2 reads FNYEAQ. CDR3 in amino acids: CASSLATGQLNTGELFF. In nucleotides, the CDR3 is TGTGCCAGCAGCTTAGCAACGGGACAGCTGAACACCGGGGAGCTGTTTTTT.

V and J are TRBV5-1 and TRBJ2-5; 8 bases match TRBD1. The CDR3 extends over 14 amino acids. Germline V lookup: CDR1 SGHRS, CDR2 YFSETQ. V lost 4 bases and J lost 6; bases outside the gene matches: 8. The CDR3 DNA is TGCGCCAGCAGCCCGGACAGGGTCCCAAAGACCCAGTACTTC. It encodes CASSPDRVPKTQYF.

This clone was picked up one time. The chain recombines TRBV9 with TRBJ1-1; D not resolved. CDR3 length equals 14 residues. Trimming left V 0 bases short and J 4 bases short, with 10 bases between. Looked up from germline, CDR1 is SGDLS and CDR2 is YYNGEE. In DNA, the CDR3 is TGTGCCAGCAGCGTAGGCGTGACGGGCACTGAAGCTTTCTTT. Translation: CASSVGVTGTEAFF.

CDR3 sequence (DNA): TGTGCCAGTAGTTCGGTCCCTTCCGCGAACACCGGGGAGCTGTTTTTT. Its protein is CASSSVPSANTGELFF. The chain carries TRBV19 and TRBJ2-2; D ambiguous. Germline CDR1 LNHDA, CDR2 SQIVND (reference sequence). Trimming stripped 5 bases from V and 0 bases from J, with 13 bases between. CDR3 length: 16 amino acids.

The CDR3 sequence is CASSFGHSPYNEQFF. The CDR3 DNA is TGTGCCAGCAGTTTCGGACACTCACCCTACAATGAGCAGTTCTTC. The V and J genes are TRBV28 and TRBJ2-1, with a tentative D call TRBD1 (5 bases). V lost 3 bases and J lost 2, with 11 bases in between. The CDR3 extends over 15 amino acids. Germline assignment: CDR1 MDHEN and CDR2 SYDVKM. Supplemented by reference TRBV28 and TRBJ2-1, the full variable domain reads DVKVTQSSRYLVKRTGEKVFLECVQDMDHENMFWYRQDPGLGLRLIYFSYDVKMKEKGDIPEGYSVSREKKERFSLILESASTNQTSMYLCASSFGHSPYNEQFFGPGTRLTVL.

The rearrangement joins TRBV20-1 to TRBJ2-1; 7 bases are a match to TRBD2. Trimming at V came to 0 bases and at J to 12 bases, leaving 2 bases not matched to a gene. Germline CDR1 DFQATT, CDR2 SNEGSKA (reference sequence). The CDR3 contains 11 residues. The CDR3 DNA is TGCAGTGCTAGAGATGGGGGGGGGCAGTTCTTC. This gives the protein CSARDGGGQFF.

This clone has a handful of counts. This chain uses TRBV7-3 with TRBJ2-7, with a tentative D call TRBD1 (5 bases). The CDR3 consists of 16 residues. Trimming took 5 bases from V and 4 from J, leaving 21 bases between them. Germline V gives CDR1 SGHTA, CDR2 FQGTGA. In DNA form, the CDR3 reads TGTGCCAGCAGCACCCTTCGACAGAGGATGGTGTACGAGCAGTACTTC. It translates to CASSTLRQRMVYEQYF.

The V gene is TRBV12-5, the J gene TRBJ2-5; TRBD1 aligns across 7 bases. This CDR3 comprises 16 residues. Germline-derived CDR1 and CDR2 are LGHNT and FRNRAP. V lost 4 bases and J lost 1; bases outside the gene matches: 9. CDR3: CASGSGQGTVQETQYF. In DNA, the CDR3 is TGTGCTAGTGGTTCCGGCCAAGGGACAGTCCAAGAGACCCAGTACTTC. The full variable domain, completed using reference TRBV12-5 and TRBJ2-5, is DARVTQTPRHKVTEMGQEVTMRCQPILGHNTVFWYRQTMMQGLELLAYFRNRAPLDDSGMPKDRFSAEMPDATLATLKIQPSEPRDSAVYFCASGSGQGTVQETQYFGPGTRLLVL.

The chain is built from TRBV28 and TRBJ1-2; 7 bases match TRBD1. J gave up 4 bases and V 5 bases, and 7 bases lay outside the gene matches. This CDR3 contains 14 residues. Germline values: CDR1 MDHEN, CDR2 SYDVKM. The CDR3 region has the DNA TGTGCCAGCAGTGCGGACAGGACCTCCTATGGCTACACCTTC. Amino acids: CASSADRTSYGYTF.